Presented here are 18 T cell receptor beta chains from one specimen sequenced in a study of blood T cell repertoires in COVID-19. TCRdb keeps only in-frame clones here, not all; method: immunoSEQ multiplex PCR. Seen here are about 310,000 clones, roughly 86% observed once, and the top ten hold roughly a tenth. Sequencing used PBMCs or T cells enriched from blood (not recorded which). These TCRs come from a woman younger than 45 who had recovered from COVID-19.

This clone appeared once. The V call is TRBV18, the J call TRBJ1-4; D might be TRBD1 (5 bases). The CDR3 sequence is 13 residues long. The V gene lost 3 bases and the J gene lost 4 bases, with 6 bases spanning the gap. The germline CDR1 and CDR2 sequences are KGHSH and LQKENI. The CDR3 nucleotides read TGTGCCAGCTCACCGACAGATAATGAAAAACTGTTTTTT. It is translated as CASSPTDNEKLFF.

The chain recombines TRBV6-1 with TRBJ2-6, with D hard to call. This CDR3 region has 14 residues. Trimming pared 6 bases from V and 4 bases from J, leaving 10 bases between. From germline, CDR1 is MNHNS and CDR2 SASEGT. The DNA for the CDR3 is TGTGCCAGCAGCCCCCCCCCGGGGGCCAACGTCCTGACTTTC. Residues: CASSPPPGANVLTF.

The chain employs TRBV18 and TRBJ2-1, with a tentative D call TRBD1 (6 bases). This CDR3 is 15 amino acids long. Germline V lookup: CDR1 KGHSH, CDR2 LQKENI. Trimming removed 2 bases from V and 3 bases from J, with 11 bases in between. CDR3 nucleotide sequence: TGTGCCAGCTCACCAGGGGGCGTCTACTACAATGAGCAGTTCTTC. Translated: CASSPGGVYYNEQFF. Complete variable domain (other parts from reference TRBV18 and TRBJ2-1): NAGVMQNPRHLVRRRGQEARLRCSPMKGHSHVYWYRQLPEEGLKFMVYLQKENIIDESGMPKERFSAEFPKEGPSILRIQQVVRGDSAAYFCASSPGGVYYNEQFFGPGTRLTVL.

The CDR3 DNA follows: TGTGCCAGCAGCCCCAGGACAGGGGGAACCGGGGAGCTGTTTTTT. Translation: CASSPRTGGTGELFF. The rearrangement uses TRBV9 and TRBJ2-2; 10 bases agree with TRBD1. Trimming cost V 4 bases and J 5 bases; bases outside gene matches: 5. Germline assignment: CDR1 SGDLS and CDR2 YYNGEE. The CDR3 contains 15 residues.

The gene calls are TRBV19 and TRBJ1-1; no clear D. The CDR3 covers 14 residues. The germline V and J ends were trimmed by 7 bases and 5 bases, with 17 bases remaining between them. Germline CDR1 reads LNHDA; CDR2 reads SQIVND (reference sequence). This CDR3 reads CASISSWGGTEAFF. The DNA of the CDR3 is TGTGCCAGTATTAGCTCGTGGGGAGGTACTGAAGCTTTCTTT. Using reference TRBV19 and TRBJ1-1 for the parts outside the CDR3, the full variable domain is DGGITQSPKYLFRKEGQNVTLSCEQNLNHDAMYWYRQDPGQGLRLIYYSQIVNDFQKGDIAEGYSVSREKKESFPLTVTSAQKNPTAFYLCASISSWGGTEAFFGQGTRLTVV.

Here the CDR3 reads CASSLAGGSPEAFF. Here the CDR3 DNA reads TGTGCCAGCAGCTTAGCAGGAGGTAGTCCTGAAGCTTTCTTT. This chain links TRBV7-9 with TRBJ1-1; D not resolved. The V end was cut by 0 bases, the J end by 6 bases, with 11 bases between. From germline, CDR1 is SEHNR and CDR2 FQNEAQ (reference sequence). CDR3 length equals 14 residues. The full variable domain, its missing parts supplied by reference TRBV7-9 and TRBJ1-1, is DTGVSQNPRHKITKRGQNVTFRCDPISEHNRLYWYRQTLGQGPEFLTYFQNEAQLEKSRLLSDRFSAERPKGSFSTLEIQRTEQGDSAMYLCASSLAGGSPEAFFGQGTRLTVV.

This sequence joins TRBV27 and TRBJ1-1, with TRBD1 identical over 8 bases. The ends lost 6 bases at V and 7 bases at J; junction bases unmatched: 10. The CDR3 contains 14 residues. CDR1 and CDR2 from the germline V gene are MNHEY and SMNVEV (reference sequence). CDR3 residues: CASRSDRVTFEAFF. DNA of the CDR3: TGTGCCAGCAGGTCGGACAGGGTAACATTTGAAGCTTTCTTT.

The chain employs TRBV11-1 and TRBJ1-3; no clear D. Germline V gene lookup returns CDR1 SGHAT and CDR2 FQDESV (reference sequence). Trimming shortened V by 3 bases and J by 7 bases, and 10 bases separated the two germline ends. There are 13 residues in the CDR3. CDR3 sequence (DNA): TGTGCCAGCAGCTTTCTAGTCGACAACACCATATATTTT. This gives the protein CASSFLVDNTIYF.

This chain uses TRBV3-1 (or the pseudogene TRBV3-2) with TRBJ2-7, with TRBD1 matching 9 bases. J lost 4 bases, V lost 4 bases, and 11 bases had no gene match. The CDR3 spans 16 residues. Germline CDR1 reads LGHDT; CDR2 reads YNNKEL (reference sequence). CDR3 region: CASSPRDRELTYEQYF. The DNA for the CDR3 is TGTGCCAGCAGCCCGAGGGACAGGGAACTTACATACGAGCAGTACTTC.

The V gene is TRBV5-5, the J gene TRBJ2-1; D remains ambiguous. Per germline, CDR1 SGHKS and CDR2 YYEKEE (reference sequence). This CDR3 region has 15 residues. V lost 1 base to trimming and J lost 6 bases, with 14 bases between them. CDR3 DNA: TGTGCCAGCAGCTTGCTCGAGTCTGGTAGCAATGAGCAGTTCTTC. It translates to CASSLLESGSNEQFF.

V and J are TRBV28 and TRBJ1-4, with 9 nucleotides matching TRBD1. This CDR3 has 16 residues. CDR1 is MDHEN, CDR2 SYDVKM, per germline. The trim removed 7 bases at V and 7 bases at J, leaving 13 bases unmatched. The CDR3 DNA is TGTGCCAGCACCCTCATCGGGGACAGGGACCGTGAAAAACTGTTTTTT. Translating it yields CASTLIGDRDREKLFF.

This clone has just one count. One end of the junction is discordant with germline, which a read error may explain. The chain links TRBV7-2 to TRBJ2-3; D uncertain. Per germline, CDR1 SGHTA and CDR2 FQGNSA. CDR3 length: 13 amino acids. The CDR3 DNA follows: TGTGCCAGCAACTTATTCATCACAGATACGCAGTATTTT. The encoded protein is CASNLFITDTQYF.

This clone has only one observation. The V and J genes are TRBV20-1 and TRBJ2-5; D uncertain. V was clipped by 5 bases and J by 9 bases, with 10 bases between them. Germline V gene data show CDR1 as DFQATT and CDR2 as SNEGSKA (reference sequence). The CDR3 length is 10 residues. CDR3 nucleotides: TGCAGTGCTCTCCTAACGGCCCAGTACTTC. Translation gives CSALLTAQYF.

The V and J genes are TRBV7-2 and TRBJ2-1; 10 bases line up with TRBD2. V was clipped by 4 bases and J by 7 bases; unmatched bases: 10. The length of the CDR3 is 16 residues. Germline CDR1 reads SGHTA; CDR2 reads FQGNSA. CDR3 nucleotide sequence: TGTGCCAGCAGCTCTTCCCCGAGCGGGGGGGAAAATGAGCAGTTCTTC. It is translated as CASSSSPSGGENEQFF. Full variable domain (remainder filled in from reference TRBV7-2 and TRBJ2-1): GAGVSQSPSNKVTEKGKDVELRCDPISGHTALYWYRQSLGQGLEFLIYFQGNSAPDKSGLPSDRFSAERTGGSVSTLTIQRTQQEDSAVYLCASSSSPSGGENEQFFGPGTRLTVL.

The chain recombines TRBV12-3 or TRBV12-4 with TRBJ1-1, with D possibly matching TRBD1 (6 bases). The germline V and J ends were trimmed by 6 bases and 7 bases, with 9 bases remaining between them. This CDR3 has 11 amino acids. The CDR3 DNA sequence: TGTGCCAGCAGCCTGACAGGTGAAGCTTTCTTT. Its translation is CASSLTGEAFF.

This CDR3 reads CASSLSRRSTGDEQFF. CDR3 in DNA: TGCGCCAGCAGCTTGTCCCGACGGTCCACAGGGGATGAGCAGTTCTTC. The chain carries TRBV5-1 and TRBJ2-1, with 7 bases matching TRBD1. The germline V gene encodes CDR1 SGHRS and CDR2 YFSETQ. The CDR3 covers 16 residues. J was trimmed by 8 bases and V by 1 base; bases with no gene match: 12.

V and J are TRBV11-2 and TRBJ2-4, with a possible D match to TRBD1 (6 bases). The CDR3 sequence is 18 residues long. The V end lost 3 bases, the J end lost 0 bases, and 18 bases lay between the germline ends. CDR1 and CDR2 (germline): SGHAT, FQNNGV. The CDR3 sequence is CASSLNRDSLLAKNIQYF. CDR3 nucleotides: TGTGCCAGCAGCTTGAACAGGGATTCACTACTAGCCAAAAACATTCAGTACTTC.

The chain joins TRBV11-2 to TRBJ2-7; 10 bases line up with TRBD2. Germline lookup yields CDR1 SGHAT and CDR2 FQNNGV. V dropped 0 bases and J dropped 3; count of bases not matched to a gene: 11. The length of the CDR3 is 18 residues. The CDR3, as DNA: TGTGCCAGCAGCTTAGAAGGACTAGCGGAAGCTCCTTTCTACGAGCAGTACTTC. Its protein product is CASSLEGLAEAPFYEQYF.